These 23 T cell receptor beta chains were all obtained from the same sample, sequenced in a study of OX40 agonist ivuxolimab in advanced cancers. Using immunoSEQ multiplex PCR, the repertoire was profiled, and TCRdb retains in-frame clones only, with some absent. Among 70,000 to 95,000 clones listed, around four fifths were seen once. Material: CD4+ or CD8+ T cells sorted from blood, obtained in a trial of the OX40 agonist ivuxolimab. These receptors came from an adult with an advanced solid tumor such as melanoma, head and neck, liver or kidney cancer.

The chain has TRBV13 and TRBJ2-2; TRBD2 matches at 9 bases. The CDR3 runs 18 residues. The V segment lost 0 bases and the J segment 0 bases; nucleotides outside the gene matches: 5. CDR1 is PRHDT and CDR2 is FYEKMQ in the germline V gene (reference sequence). The CDR3 loop is CASSLGAAGGTNTGELFF. CDR3 coding DNA: TGTGCCAGCAGCTTAGGAGCTGCGGGGGGGACGAACACCGGGGAGCTGTTTTTT.

Only a few counts were recorded for this clone. The rearrangement uses TRBV5-8 and TRBJ1-6; tentatively, D is TRBD1 (6 bases). Trimming removed 4 bases at V and 7 bases at J, with 12 bases between. This CDR3 contains 14 residues. Germline CDR1 is SGHTS and CDR2 is YDEGEE. CDR3 sequence reads: CASSRTGYNSPLHF. The CDR3 bases are TGTGCCAGCAGCCGAACAGGGTACAATTCACCCCTCCACTTT.

V is TRBV7-9 and J is TRBJ2-3; the match to TRBD1 covers 8 bases. Trimming removed 5 bases from V and 3 bases from J; junction bases left unmatched: 7. The CDR3 has 15 residues. Germline CDR1 is SEHNR and CDR2 is FQNEAQ (reference sequence). The DNA for the CDR3 is TGTGCCAGCAGCCCGACAGGGGCAGGGACAGATACGCAGTATTTT. Its translation is CASSPTGAGTDTQYF. Together with reference TRBV7-9 and TRBJ2-3, the CDR3 gives the full variable domain: DTGVSQNPRHKITKRGQNVTFRCDPISEHNRLYWYRQTLGQGPEFLTYFQNEAQLEKSRLLSDRFSAERPKGSFSTLEIQRTEQGDSAMYLCASSPTGAGTDTQYFGPGTRLTVL.

The chain couples TRBV18 to TRBJ1-1; TRBD1 agrees at 8 bases. Trimming removed 7 bases from V and 1 base from J; junction bases left unmatched: 8. This CDR3 contains 15 residues. Per germline, CDR1 KGHSH and CDR2 LQKENI. The CDR3 region is CASYPNGQGNTEAFF. CDR3 coding DNA: TGTGCCAGCTACCCAAACGGACAGGGGAACACTGAAGCTTTCTTT.

The gene calls are TRBV27 and TRBJ1-6; D unresolved. Trimming took 4 bases from V and 0 from J, leaving 10 bases between them. CDR1 is MNHEY and CDR2 is SMNVEV in the germline V gene (reference sequence). CDR3 length equals 16 residues. The CDR3 sequence is CASSSPGGSYNSPLHF. In DNA form, the CDR3 reads TGTGCCAGCAGTTCCCCGGGAGGCTCCTATAATTCACCCCTCCACTTT.

The chain is built from TRBV6-1 and TRBJ1-1; weak D call: TRBD1 (5 bases). Trimming left V 4 bases short and J 6 bases short, with 12 bases between. CDR1 and CDR2 from the germline V gene are MNHNS and SASEGT. CDR3 length equals 13 residues. The CDR3 DNA follows: TGTGCCAGCAGTGTCACGGGAGGGGCTGAAGCTTTCTTT. Protein sequence: CASSVTGGAEAFF.

The rearrangement uses TRBV6-6 and TRBJ1-5; D unclear. Trimming pared 4 bases from V and 3 bases from J, leaving 1 base between. This CDR3 comprises 11 residues. The V gene's germline CDR1 is MNHNY and CDR2 SVGAGI (reference sequence). The CDR3 DNA sequence: TGTGCCAGCAGTTCCAATCAGCCCCAGCATTTT. Its protein product is CASSSNQPQHF.

This chain connects TRBV11-2 to TRBJ2-5, with 7 bases fitting TRBD1. Germline assignment: CDR1 SGHAT and CDR2 FQNNGV. CDR3 length: 15 residues. The V segment lost 9 bases and the J segment 4 bases; nucleotides outside the gene matches: 14. Here the CDR3 reads CASNNERAGGETQYF. The DNA of the CDR3 is TGTGCCAGTAACAACGAACGGGCAGGGGGAGAGACCCAGTACTTC. Drawing the rest from reference TRBV11-2 and TRBJ2-5, the complete variable domain is EAGVAQSPRYKIIEKRQSVAFWCNPISGHATLYWYQQILGQGPKLLIQFQNNGVVDDSQLPKDRFSAERLKGVDSTLKIQPAKLEDSAVYLCASNNERAGGETQYFGPGTRLLVL.

V gene TRBV9 combines with J gene TRBJ1-1, with a weak D call TRBD1 (5 bases). This CDR3 has 15 amino acids. Trimming stripped 0 bases from V and 0 bases from J, with 9 bases between. Per germline, CDR1 SGDLS and CDR2 YYNGEE. CDR3 loop: CASSVVGDVNTEAFF. DNA for the CDR3: TGTGCCAGCAGCGTAGTTGGGGACGTGAACACTGAAGCTTTCTTT. The whole variable domain, filled in from reference TRBV9 and TRBJ1-1, reads DSGVTQTPKHLITATGQRVTLRCSPRSGDLSVYWYQQSLDQGLQFLIQYYNGEERAKGNILERFSAQQFPDLHSELNLSSLELGDSALYFCASSVVGDVNTEAFFGQGTRLTVV.

The chain carries TRBV30 and TRBJ1-2; D is possibly TRBD1 (5 bases). This CDR3 has 15 residues. V was pared by 3 bases and J by 3 bases, with 17 bases between. Germline assignment: CDR1 GTSNPN and CDR2 SVGIG (reference sequence). The DNA for the CDR3 is TGTGCCTGGAGCGATTCCCCGCTGGGGGACTATGGCTACACCTTC. Translation gives CAWSDSPLGDYGYTF.

This clone was seen once. The rearrangement uses TRBV30 and TRBJ2-2; D call uncertain. CDR1 and CDR2 from the germline V gene are GTSNPN and SVGIG (reference sequence). Trimming removed 0 bases at V and 1 base at J, with 3 bases between. The CDR3 totals 13 residues. The CDR3 nucleotides are TGTGCCTGGAGTGTACGGAACACCGGGGAGCTGTTTTTT. Translation gives CAWSVRNTGELFF.

This clone has only one observation. The rearrangement uses TRBV2 and TRBJ2-7; 9 nucleotides agree with TRBD1. With 8 bases clipped from V and 3 bases from J, the junction kept 5 bases outside the gene matches. The CDR3 runs to 13 residues. CDR1 and CDR2 from the germline V gene are SNHLY and FYNNEI. The CDR3 DNA follows: TGTGCCAGCGGACAGGGGTCATACTACGAGCAGTACTTC. Translating gives CASGQGSYYEQYF.

The sample holds one count of this clone. The chain links TRBV18 to TRBJ1-4, with TRBD1 matching 11 bases. The CDR3 totals 14 residues. Germline CDR1 is KGHSH and CDR2 is LQKENI. V lost 5 bases to trimming and J lost 8 bases; unmatched junction nucleotides: 4. The CDR3 loop is CASSGQGANEKLFF. The CDR3, as DNA: TGTGCCAGCTCAGGACAGGGGGCAAACGAAAAACTGTTTTTT.

This rearrangement joins TRBV6-1 to TRBJ2-4, with D uncertain. This CDR3 spans 18 amino acids. CDR1 is MNHNS and CDR2 is SASEGT in the germline V gene. V lost 0 bases to trimming and J lost 0 bases, with 15 bases between them. The CDR3 region is CASSEAPGHQIAKNIQYF. The CDR3 region has the DNA TGTGCCAGCAGTGAAGCTCCGGGCCACCAAATAGCCAAAAACATTCAGTACTTC.

The CDR3 nucleotides read TGTGCCAGCAGCCCGAGGTGGGCGTCTGGCACTGAAGCTTTCTTT. It is translated as CASSPRWASGTEAFF. The chain combines TRBV5-5 with TRBJ1-1; D unresolved. V shed 4 bases and J shed 4 bases, with 17 bases lying between them. Germline V gives CDR1 SGHKS, CDR2 YYEKEE (reference sequence). The CDR3 has 15 residues.

The J gene is TRBJ2-3, the V gene TRBV27; D not certain. CDR1 is MNHEY and CDR2 is SMNVEV in the germline V gene (reference sequence). V was cut by 8 bases and J by 3 bases, with 24 bases left in between. CDR3 length: 17 residues. The CDR3 nucleotides are TGTGCCAGCCAGCTCAACAAGGGCATCCCTTTTACAGATACGCAGTATTTT. Translating it yields CASQLNKGIPFTDTQYF.

With respect to this clone: Its ends do not fully match the called genes, so a read error is possible. In the same sample, other DNA sequences code for this CDR3. The rearrangement joins TRBV5-4 to TRBJ1-2; 7 bases fit TRBD1. CDR1 and CDR2 (germline): SGHNT, YYREEE (reference sequence). The CDR3 runs 16 residues. Written as DNA, the CDR3 is TGTGCCAGTAGCTGGAGTAGGGACAGAGGGGGCTATGGCTACACCTTC. Residues: CASSWSRDRGGYGYTF.

The V call is TRBV13, the J call TRBJ2-1; D is perhaps TRBD2 (7 bases). Per germline, CDR1 PRHDT and CDR2 FYEKMQ (reference sequence). This CDR3 spans 15 amino acids. The ends were cut back, 5 bases at V and 5 bases at J, with 16 bases in the middle. The chain's CDR3 is CASSHVRGANNEQFF. CDR3 in DNA: TGTGCCAGCAGCCATGTTCGGGGGGCAAACAATGAGCAGTTCTTC.

CDR3 sequence reads: CASSGTGNYNEQFF. The CDR3 coding sequence is TGTGCCAGCAGTGGGACAGGGAACTACAATGAGCAGTTCTTC. The chain has TRBV2 and TRBJ2-1, with 8 nucleotides matching TRBD1. The germline gives CDR1 SNHLY, CDR2 FYNNEI. J was trimmed by 3 bases and V by 4 bases; bases with no gene match: 2. This CDR3 comprises 14 residues.

In this sample, this clone turned up once. The chain carries TRBV2 and TRBJ1-2; 7 bases map to TRBD1. J was trimmed by 4 bases and V by 7 bases; bases with no gene match: 15. The CDR3 loop spans 16 amino acids. CDR1 SNHLY and CDR2 FYNNEI come from the germline V gene. CDR3 residues: CASKGTEPAYGYGYTF. For the CDR3, the DNA is TGTGCCAGCAAGGGGACAGAACCCGCATATGGCTATGGCTACACCTTC.

This rearrangement joins TRBV18 to TRBJ1-5; tentative D call: TRBD1 (5 bases). CDR1 KGHSH and CDR2 LQKENI come from the germline V gene. V lost 1 base to trimming and J lost 3 bases, with 16 bases between them. The CDR3 runs 17 residues. The CDR3 sequence is CASSPLGGTGPNQPQHF. CDR3 sequence (DNA): TGTGCCAGCTCACCACTGGGCGGGACGGGCCCCAATCAGCCCCAGCATTTT.

This chain joins TRBV27 and TRBJ1-5, with D hard to call. V lost 8 bases and J 5 bases, leaving 13 bases between the germline ends. The CDR3 has 13 residues. CDR1 and CDR2 from the germline V gene are MNHEY and SMNVEV (reference sequence). CDR3 sequence reads: CASGTRPDQPQHF. Here the CDR3 DNA reads TGTGCCAGCGGTACACGTCCCGATCAGCCCCAGCATTTT.

The chain combines TRBV10-1 with TRBJ2-3; D ambiguous. This CDR3 is built from 15 residues. With 3 bases removed from V and 1 base from J, the gap between germline ends came to 11 bases. The germline gives CDR1 WNHNN, CDR2 SYGVQD (reference sequence). DNA for the CDR3: TGCGCCAGCAGTGACCCTAGTACCCGCACAGATACGCAGTATTTT. It encodes CASSDPSTRTDTQYF.